Listed below are T cell receptor beta chains from one sample, sequenced in a study of blood T cell repertoires in COVID-19. Clones were sequenced by immunoSEQ multiplex PCR, and TCRdb holds only the in-frame ones, with some missing. The repertoire holds some 120,000 clones, with more than 75% as singletons. Sequencing was performed on peripheral blood. These receptors originate from a woman aged 45 to 65 who had recovered from COVID-19. Both conserved end residues are part of each CDR3.

>TRBV6-5|14
CASSYDRTTDTQYF
>TRBV9|15
CASSGGTGASGELFF
>TRBV6-6|16
CASSYLLTGSGNTIYF
>TRBV5-1|13
CASSTGTAETQYF
>TRBV19|15
CASSIMSGGANEQFF
>TRBV6-5|13
CASSWTGPDTQYF
>TRBV6-5|13
CASRGAYTDTQYF
>TRBV3-1/TRBV3-2|11
CASSLGGEQFF
>TRBV7-9|14
CASSSGGGGYEQYF
>TRBV30|13
CAWSVGRSDGYTF
>TRBV15|15
CATSREGRGNTEAFF
>TRBV5-1|13
CASSTSTDYEQYF
>TRBV24-1|14
CATSDVQGGYGYTF
>TRBV30|13
CAWTWAGTDTQYF
>TRBV11-2|14
CASSLRGSGDGYTF
>TRBV5-1|15
CASRYWTGPDQPQHF
>TRBV19|15
CASSIVARSNQPQHF
>TRBV12-3/TRBV12-4|13
CASRSDRGQPQHF
>TRBV6-1|16
CASSEMTEASFYGYTF
>TRBV1|15
CTSSQSTGWGTEAFF